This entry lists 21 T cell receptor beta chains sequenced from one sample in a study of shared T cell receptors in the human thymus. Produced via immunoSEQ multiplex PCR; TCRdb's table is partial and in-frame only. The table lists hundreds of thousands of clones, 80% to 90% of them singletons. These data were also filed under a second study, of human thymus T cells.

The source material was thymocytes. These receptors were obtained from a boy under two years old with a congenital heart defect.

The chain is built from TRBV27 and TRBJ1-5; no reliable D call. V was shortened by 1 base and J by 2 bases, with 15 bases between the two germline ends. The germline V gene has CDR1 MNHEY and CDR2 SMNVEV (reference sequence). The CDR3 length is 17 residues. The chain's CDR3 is CASSLYGLPEGNQPQHF. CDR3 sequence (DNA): TGTGCCAGCAGTTTATACGGCCTCCCCGAGGGCAATCAGCCCCAGCATTTT.

The CDR3 protein is CASSHDRGAYGYTF. The CDR3 DNA reads TGTGCCAGCAGCCACGACAGGGGTGCCTATGGCTACACCTTC. The V and J genes are TRBV7-9 and TRBJ1-2; 8 positions match TRBD1. Germline CDR1 and CDR2: SEHNR and FQNEAQ (reference sequence). J gave up 4 bases and V 5 bases, and 6 bases lay outside the gene matches. The CDR3 runs to 14 residues.

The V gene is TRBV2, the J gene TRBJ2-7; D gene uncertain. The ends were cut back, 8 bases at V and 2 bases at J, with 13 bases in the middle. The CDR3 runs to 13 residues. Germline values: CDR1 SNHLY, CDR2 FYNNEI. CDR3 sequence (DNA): TGTGCCAGCCCATTTAGTCGGGCCTACGAGCAGTACTTC. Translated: CASPFSRAYEQYF. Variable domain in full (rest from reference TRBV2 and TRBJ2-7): EPEVTQTPSHQVTQMGQEVILRCVPISNHLYFYWYRQILGQKVEFLVSFYNNEISEKSEIFDDQFSVERPDGSNFTLKIRSTKLEDSAMYFCASPFSRAYEQYFGPGTRLTVT.

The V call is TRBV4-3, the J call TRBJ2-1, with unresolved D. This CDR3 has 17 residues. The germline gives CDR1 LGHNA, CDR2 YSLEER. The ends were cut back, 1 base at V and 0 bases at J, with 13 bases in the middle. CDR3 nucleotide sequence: TGCGCCAGCAGCCAAGTCGGCCTAGTCGCCTCCTACAATGAGCAGTTCTTC. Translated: CASSQVGLVASYNEQFF.

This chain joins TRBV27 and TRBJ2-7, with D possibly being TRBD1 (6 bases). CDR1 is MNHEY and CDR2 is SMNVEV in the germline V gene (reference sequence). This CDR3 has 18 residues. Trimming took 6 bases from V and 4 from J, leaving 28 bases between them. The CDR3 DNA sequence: TGTGCCAGCAGCCCTCAGCCCCCTAAACAGGGCGAATGTTACGAGCAGTACTTC. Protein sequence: CASSPQPPKQGECYEQYF.

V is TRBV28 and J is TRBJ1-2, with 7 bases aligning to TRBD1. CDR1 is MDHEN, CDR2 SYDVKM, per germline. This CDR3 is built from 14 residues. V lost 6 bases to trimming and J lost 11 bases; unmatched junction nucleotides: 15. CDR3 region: CASSYRDRSLGYTF. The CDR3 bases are TGTGCCAGCAGCTACCGGGACAGATCTTTGGGATACACCTTC.

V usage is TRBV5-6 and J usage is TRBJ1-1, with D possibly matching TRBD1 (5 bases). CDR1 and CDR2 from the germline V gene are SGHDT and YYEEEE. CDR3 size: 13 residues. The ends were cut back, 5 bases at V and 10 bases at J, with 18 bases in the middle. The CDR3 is CASRGEGRKRAFF. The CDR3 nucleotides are TGTGCCAGCAGGGGGGAGGGTAGGAAGCGAGCTTTCTTT.

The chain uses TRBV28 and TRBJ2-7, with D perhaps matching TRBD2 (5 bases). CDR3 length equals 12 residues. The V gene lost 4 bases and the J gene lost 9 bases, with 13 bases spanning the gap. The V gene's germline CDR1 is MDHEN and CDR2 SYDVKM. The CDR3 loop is CASSSPLRGQYF. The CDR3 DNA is TGTGCCAGCAGTTCACCACTACGGGGGCAGTACTTC. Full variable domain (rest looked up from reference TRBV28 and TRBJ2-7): DVKVTQSSRYLVKRTGEKVFLECVQDMDHENMFWYRQDPGLGLRLIYFSYDVKMKEKGDIPEGYSVSREKKERFSLILESASTNQTSMYLCASSSPLRGQYFGPGTRLTVT.

Written as DNA, the CDR3 is TGTGCCAGCAGCCAAGAGTATAAGGGGCGGTCCTACAATGAGCAGTTCTTC. Residues: CASSQEYKGRSYNEQFF. This chain links TRBV14 with TRBJ2-1; a weak D match, TRBD1 (5 bases). Germline assignment: CDR1 SGHDN and CDR2 FVKESK. The CDR3 is 17 amino acids. The V end lost 0 bases, the J end lost 1 base, and 13 bases lay between the germline ends.

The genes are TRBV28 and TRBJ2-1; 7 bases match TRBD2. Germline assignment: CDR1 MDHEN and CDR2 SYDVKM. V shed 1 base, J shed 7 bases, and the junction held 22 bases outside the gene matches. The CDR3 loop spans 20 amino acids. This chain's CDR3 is CASSLYSGGLTAGVLNEQFF. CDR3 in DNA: TGTGCCAGCAGTTTATATTCGGGGGGTCTTACGGCGGGAGTTTTGAATGAGCAGTTCTTC.

The CDR3 region is CASSPPTRRVLDYNEQFF. The DNA of the CDR3 is TGTGCCAGCTCACCGCCCACCAGGAGGGTCTTGGACTACAATGAGCAGTTCTTC. The gene calls are TRBV18 and TRBJ2-1, with TRBD2 as a possible D gene (6 bases). The V end was cut by 3 bases, the J end by 3 bases, with 21 bases between. This CDR3 is built from 18 residues. From germline, CDR1 is KGHSH and CDR2 LQKENI.

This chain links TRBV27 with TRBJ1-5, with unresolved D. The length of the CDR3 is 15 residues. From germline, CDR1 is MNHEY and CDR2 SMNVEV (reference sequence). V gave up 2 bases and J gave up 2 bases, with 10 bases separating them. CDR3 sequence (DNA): TGTGCCAGCAGTTTAAGCCCGCGTGGCAATCAGCCCCAGCATTTT. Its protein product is CASSLSPRGNQPQHF.

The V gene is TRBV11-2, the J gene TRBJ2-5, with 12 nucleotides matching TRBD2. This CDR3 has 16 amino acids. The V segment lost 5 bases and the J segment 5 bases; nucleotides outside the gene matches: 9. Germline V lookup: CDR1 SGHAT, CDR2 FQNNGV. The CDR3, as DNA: TGTGCCAGCAGCCCGCAGACTAGCGGGAGTTTGGAGACCCAGTACTTC. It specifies CASSPQTSGSLETQYF.

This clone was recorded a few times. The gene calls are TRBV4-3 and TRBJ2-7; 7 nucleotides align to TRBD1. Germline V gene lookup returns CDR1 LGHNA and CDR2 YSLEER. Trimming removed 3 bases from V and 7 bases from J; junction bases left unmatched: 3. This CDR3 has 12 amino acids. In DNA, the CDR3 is TGCGCCAGCAGCCACTCAGGGGGAGAGCAGTACTTC. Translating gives CASSHSGGEQYF.

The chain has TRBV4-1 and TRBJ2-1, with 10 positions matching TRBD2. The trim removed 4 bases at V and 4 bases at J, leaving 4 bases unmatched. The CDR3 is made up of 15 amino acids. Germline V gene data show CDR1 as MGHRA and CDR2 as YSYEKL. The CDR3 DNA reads TGCGCCAGCAGCCCCGGGACTAGCGCGTACAATGAGCAGTTCTTC. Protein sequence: CASSPGTSAYNEQFF.

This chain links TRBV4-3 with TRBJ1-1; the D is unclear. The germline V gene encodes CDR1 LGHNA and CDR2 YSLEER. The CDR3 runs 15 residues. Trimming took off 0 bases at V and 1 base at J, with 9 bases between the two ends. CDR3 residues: CASSQDRKKNTEAFF. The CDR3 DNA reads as TGCGCCAGCAGCCAAGATAGAAAGAAGAACACTGAAGCTTTCTTT.

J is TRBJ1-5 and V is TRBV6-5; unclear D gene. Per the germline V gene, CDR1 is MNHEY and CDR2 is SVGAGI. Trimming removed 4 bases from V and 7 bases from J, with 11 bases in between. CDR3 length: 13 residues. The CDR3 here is CASSFPGVQPQHF. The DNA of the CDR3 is TGTGCCAGCAGTTTCCCGGGTGTCCAGCCCCAGCATTTT.

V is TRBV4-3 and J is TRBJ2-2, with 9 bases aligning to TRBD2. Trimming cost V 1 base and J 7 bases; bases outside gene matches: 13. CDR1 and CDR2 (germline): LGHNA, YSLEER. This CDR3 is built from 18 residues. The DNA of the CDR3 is TGCGCCAGCAGCCAAGTGTTTGCGGGAGGGCCCCGTAGCGGGGAGCTGTTTTTT. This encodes CASSQVFAGGPRSGELFF.

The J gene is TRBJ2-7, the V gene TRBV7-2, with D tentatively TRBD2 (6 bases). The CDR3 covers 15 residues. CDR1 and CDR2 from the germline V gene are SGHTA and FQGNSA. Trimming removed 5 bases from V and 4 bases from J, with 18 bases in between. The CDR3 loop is CASSPGRPGVYEQYF. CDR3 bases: TGTGCCAGCAGCCCGGGCCGTCCGGGGGTGTACGAGCAGTACTTC.

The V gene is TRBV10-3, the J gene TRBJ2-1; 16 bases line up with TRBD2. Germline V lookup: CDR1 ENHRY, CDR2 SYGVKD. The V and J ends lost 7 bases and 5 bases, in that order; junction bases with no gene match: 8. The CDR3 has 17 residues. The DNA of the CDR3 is TGTGCCATCACTACGAAGGGACTAGCGGGAGGGCACAATGAGCAGTTCTTC. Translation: CAITTKGLAGGHNEQFF.

CDR3 nucleotide sequence: TGTGCCAGCAGCCATCCGGGACAGGTCTACGAGCAGTACTTC. Translated, it gives CASSHPGQVYEQYF. The V and J genes are TRBV6-1 and TRBJ2-7, with 8 bases lining up with TRBD1. The CDR3 totals 14 residues. Trimming at V came to 6 bases and at J to 3 bases, leaving 7 bases not matched to a gene. Germline V gene lookup returns CDR1 MNHNS and CDR2 SASEGT.